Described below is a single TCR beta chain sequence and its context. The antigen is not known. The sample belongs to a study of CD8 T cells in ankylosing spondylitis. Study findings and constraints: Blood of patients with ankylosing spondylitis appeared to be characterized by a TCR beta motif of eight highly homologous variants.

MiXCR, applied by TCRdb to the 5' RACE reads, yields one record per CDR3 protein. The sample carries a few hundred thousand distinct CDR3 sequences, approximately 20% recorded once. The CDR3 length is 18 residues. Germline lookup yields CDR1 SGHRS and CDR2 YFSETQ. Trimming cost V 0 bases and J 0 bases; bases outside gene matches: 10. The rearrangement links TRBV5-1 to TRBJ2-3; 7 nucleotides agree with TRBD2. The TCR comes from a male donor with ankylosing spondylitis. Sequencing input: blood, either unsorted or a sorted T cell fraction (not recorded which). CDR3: CASSLAAGPALSTDTQYF. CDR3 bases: TGCGCCAGCAGCTTGGCAGCGGGACCAGCACTAAGCACAGATACGCAGTATTTT.